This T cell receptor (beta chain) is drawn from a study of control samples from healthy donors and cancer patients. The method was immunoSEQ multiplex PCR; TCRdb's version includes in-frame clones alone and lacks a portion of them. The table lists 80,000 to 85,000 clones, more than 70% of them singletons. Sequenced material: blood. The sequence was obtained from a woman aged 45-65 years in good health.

Here the CDR3 reads CASSPLPGGDDGYTF. The CDR3 coding sequence is TGCGCCAGTTCACCACTCCCAGGGGGCGATGATGGCTACACCTTC. This chain joins TRBV5-1 and TRBJ1-2; 8 nucleotides line up with TRBD1. The V gene's germline CDR1 is SGHRS and CDR2 YFSETQ. There are 15 residues in the CDR3. After removal of 8 bases from V and 6 bases from J, the junction contained 15 bases not matched to a gene.